The clone carrying this TCR beta chain was picked up one time. Its antigen is undetermined. Patients in the study, people with chemo-refractory metastatic non-small-cell lung cancer, received focal radiation plus ipilimumab CTLA-4 blockade. The data originate from a study of radiotherapy plus CTLA-4 blockade in lung cancer. Losses at the gene ends were 7 bases for V and 4 bases for J; bases not matched to a gene: 9. Germline V gene sequence: CDR1 SNHLY, CDR2 FYNNEI. This CDR3 contains 14 residues. Method: immunoSEQ multiplex PCR; TCRdb's copy keeps in-frame clones and lacks some. The data show 75,000 to 100,000 clones, more than 75% seen once. Study results and caveats: Radiotherapy with ipilimumab was followed by blood expansion of tumor-derived clones.

The gene calls are TRBV2 and TRBJ2-7; 8 nucleotides match TRBD1. The TCR was taken from a human donor with non-small cell lung cancer who had a partial response to radiotherapy plus ipilimumab. The material was peripheral blood, obtained from a patient treated with radiotherapy plus ipilimumab. The CDR3 protein is CASINGQGGYEQYF. Written as DNA, the CDR3 is TGTGCCAGCATAAATGGACAGGGTGGGTACGAGCAGTACTTC.